This TCR beta chain was recorded in a study of PD-L1 blockade in urothelial cancer. Here immunoSEQ multiplex PCR was the method, and the copy in TCRdb shows in-frame clones only, minus some. The sample has 30,000 to 35,000 clones; 65% to 90% are singletons. Regarding the study as a whole: Having blood TCR clonality under the median before treatment predicted better survival.

Unmatched junction bases numbered 7, after V lost 4 bases and J lost 4 bases. The length of the CDR3 is 15 residues. CDR1 is SGDLS, CDR2 YYNGEE, per germline. As regards this clone: Its target is not known.

This sample comprised PBMCs, obtained around atezolizumab (anti-PD-L1) treatment. The chain carries TRBV9 and TRBJ2-5, with 10 nucleotides matching TRBD2. This TCR was recovered from a man in his sixties with urothelial cancer. In nucleotides, the CDR3 is TGTGCCAGCAGCTCCTGGACTAGCGGTGCAGAGACCCAGTACTTC. It translates to CASSSWTSGAETQYF.